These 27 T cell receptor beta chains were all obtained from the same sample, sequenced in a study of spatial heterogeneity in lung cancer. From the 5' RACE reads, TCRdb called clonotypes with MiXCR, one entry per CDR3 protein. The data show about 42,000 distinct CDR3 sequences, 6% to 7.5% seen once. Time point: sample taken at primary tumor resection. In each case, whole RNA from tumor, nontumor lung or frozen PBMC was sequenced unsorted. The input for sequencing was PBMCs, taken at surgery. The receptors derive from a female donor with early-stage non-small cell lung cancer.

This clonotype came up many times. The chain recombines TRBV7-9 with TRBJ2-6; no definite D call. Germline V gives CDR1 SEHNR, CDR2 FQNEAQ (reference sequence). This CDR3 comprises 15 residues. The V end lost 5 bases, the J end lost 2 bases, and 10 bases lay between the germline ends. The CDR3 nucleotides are TGTGCCAGCAGCGCCGACCGCACTGGGGCCAACGTCCTGACTTTC. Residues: CASSADRTGANVLTF.

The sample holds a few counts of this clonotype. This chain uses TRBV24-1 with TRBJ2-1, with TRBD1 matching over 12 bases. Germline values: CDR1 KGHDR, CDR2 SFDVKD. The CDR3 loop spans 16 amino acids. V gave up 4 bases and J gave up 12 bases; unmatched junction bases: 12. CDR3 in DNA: TGTGCCACCAGTGAATTAGGGGACAGGGGGCGGGTAAGGCAGTTCTTC. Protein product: CATSELGDRGRVRQFF.

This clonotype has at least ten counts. The DNA for the CDR3 is TGTGCCAGCAGCCTCCTGCTAGCGGGGGGGGCAGAGACCCAGTACTTC. Translating gives CASSLLLAGGAETQYF. The chain links TRBV7-2 to TRBJ2-5; 12 bases agree with TRBD2. CDR1 SGHTA and CDR2 FQGNSA come from the germline V gene. CDR3 length: 16 amino acids. V lost 5 bases to trimming and J lost 4 bases; unmatched junction nucleotides: 8.

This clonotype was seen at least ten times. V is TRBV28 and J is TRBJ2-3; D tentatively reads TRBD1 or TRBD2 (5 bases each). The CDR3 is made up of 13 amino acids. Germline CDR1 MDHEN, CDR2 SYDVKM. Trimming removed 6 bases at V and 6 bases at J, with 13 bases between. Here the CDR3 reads CASSQRGRDTQYF. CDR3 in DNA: TGTGCCAGCAGCCAACGGGGACGGGATACGCAGTATTTT.

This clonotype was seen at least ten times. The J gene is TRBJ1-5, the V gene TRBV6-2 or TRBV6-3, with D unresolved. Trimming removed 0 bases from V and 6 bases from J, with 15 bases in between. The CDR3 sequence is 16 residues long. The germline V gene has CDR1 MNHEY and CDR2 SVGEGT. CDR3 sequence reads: CASSYSGGEASQPQHF. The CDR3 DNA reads TGTGCCAGCAGTTACTCGGGCGGGGAAGCAAGTCAGCCCCAGCATTTT.

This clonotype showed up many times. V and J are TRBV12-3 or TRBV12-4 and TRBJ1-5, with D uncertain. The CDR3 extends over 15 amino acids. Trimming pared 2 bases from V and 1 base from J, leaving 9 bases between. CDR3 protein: CASSLLGRSNQPQHF. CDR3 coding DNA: TGTGCCAGCAGTTTACTGGGAAGGAGCAATCAGCCCCAGCATTTT.

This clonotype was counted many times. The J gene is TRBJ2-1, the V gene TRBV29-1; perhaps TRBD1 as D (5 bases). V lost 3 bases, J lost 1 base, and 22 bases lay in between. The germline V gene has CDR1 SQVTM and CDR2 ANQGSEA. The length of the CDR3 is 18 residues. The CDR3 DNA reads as TGCAGCGTTGATTGGCTCCGGACCGGGTCAGGGTCCTACAATGAGCAGTTCTTC. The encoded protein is CSVDWLRTGSGSYNEQFF.

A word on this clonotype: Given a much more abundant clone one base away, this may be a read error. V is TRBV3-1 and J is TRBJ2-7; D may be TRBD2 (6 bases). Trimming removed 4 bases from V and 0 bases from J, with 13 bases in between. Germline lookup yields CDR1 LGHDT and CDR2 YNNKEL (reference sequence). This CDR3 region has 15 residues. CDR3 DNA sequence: TGTGCCAGCAGCCCCACTAGCTGGGACTCCTACGAGCAGTACTTC. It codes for CASSPTSWDSYEQYF.

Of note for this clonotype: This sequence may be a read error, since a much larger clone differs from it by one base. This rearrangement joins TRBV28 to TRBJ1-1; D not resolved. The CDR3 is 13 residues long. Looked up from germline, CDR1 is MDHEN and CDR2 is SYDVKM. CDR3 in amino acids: CASMRQPNTEPFF. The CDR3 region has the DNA TGTGCCAGCATGAGGCAGCCGAACACTGAACCTTTCTTT.

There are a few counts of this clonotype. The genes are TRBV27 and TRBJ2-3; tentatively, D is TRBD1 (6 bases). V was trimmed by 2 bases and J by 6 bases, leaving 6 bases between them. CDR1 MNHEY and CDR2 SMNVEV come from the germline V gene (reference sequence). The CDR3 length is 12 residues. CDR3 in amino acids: CASSLRGDTQYF. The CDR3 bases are TGTGCCAGCAGTTTAAGGGGGGATACGCAGTATTTT.

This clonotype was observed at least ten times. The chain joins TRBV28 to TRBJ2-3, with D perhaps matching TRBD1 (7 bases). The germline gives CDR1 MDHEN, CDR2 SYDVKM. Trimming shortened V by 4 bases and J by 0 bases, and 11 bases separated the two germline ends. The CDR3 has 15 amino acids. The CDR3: CASSSGGISTDTQYF. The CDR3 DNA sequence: TGTGCCAGCAGTTCAGGGGGGATAAGCACAGATACGCAGTATTTT.

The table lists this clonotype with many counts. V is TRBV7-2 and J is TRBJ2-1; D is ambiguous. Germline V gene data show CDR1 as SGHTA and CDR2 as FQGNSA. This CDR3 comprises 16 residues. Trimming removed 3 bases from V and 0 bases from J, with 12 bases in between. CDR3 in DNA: TGTGCCAGCAGCTTTGAATTACAAGCCTCCTACAATGAGCAGTTCTTC. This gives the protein CASSFELQASYNEQFF.

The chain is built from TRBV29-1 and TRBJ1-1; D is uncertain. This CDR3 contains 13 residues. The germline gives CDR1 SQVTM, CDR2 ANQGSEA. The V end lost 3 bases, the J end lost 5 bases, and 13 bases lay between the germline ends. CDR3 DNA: TGCAGCGTTGAGGGAACCCCCGGTACTGAAGCTTTCTTT. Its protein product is CSVEGTPGTEAFF.

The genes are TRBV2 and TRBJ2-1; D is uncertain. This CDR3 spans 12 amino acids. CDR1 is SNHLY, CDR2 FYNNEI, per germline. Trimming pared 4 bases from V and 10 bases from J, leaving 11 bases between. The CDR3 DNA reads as TGTGCCAGCAGTGGACTCTCCCAGGAGCAGTTCTTC. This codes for CASSGLSQEQFF.

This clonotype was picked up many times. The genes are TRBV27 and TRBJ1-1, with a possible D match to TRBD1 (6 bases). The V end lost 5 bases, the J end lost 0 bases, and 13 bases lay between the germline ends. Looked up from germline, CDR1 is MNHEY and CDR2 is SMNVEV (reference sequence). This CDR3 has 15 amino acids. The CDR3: CASSGGRDMNTEAFF. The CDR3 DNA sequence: TGTGCCAGCAGTGGGGGCAGGGACATGAACACTGAAGCTTTCTTT.

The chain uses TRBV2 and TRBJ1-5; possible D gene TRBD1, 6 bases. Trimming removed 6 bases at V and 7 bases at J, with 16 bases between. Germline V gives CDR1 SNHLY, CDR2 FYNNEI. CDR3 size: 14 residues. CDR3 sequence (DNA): TGTGCCAGCAGCCCAAGGGGGGGGCGGCAGCCCCAGCATTTT. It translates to CASSPRGGRQPQHF.

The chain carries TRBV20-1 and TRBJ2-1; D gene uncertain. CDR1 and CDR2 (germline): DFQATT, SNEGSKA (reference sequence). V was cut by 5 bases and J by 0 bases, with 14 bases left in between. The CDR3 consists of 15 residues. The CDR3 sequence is CSAPLRDISYNEQFF. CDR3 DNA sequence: TGCAGTGCTCCCCTTAGGGATATCTCCTACAATGAGCAGTTCTTC.

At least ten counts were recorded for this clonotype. The CDR3, as DNA: TGTGCCAGCAGCATGAGGGGCTCCTACAATGAGCAGTTCTTC. Translated, it gives CASSMRGSYNEQFF. The chain recombines TRBV11-2 with TRBJ2-1; either TRBD1 or TRBD2 may supply D (5 bases each). The CDR3 runs to 14 residues. CDR1 is SGHAT, CDR2 FQNNGV, per germline. V was cut by 5 bases and J by 0 bases, with 8 bases left in between.

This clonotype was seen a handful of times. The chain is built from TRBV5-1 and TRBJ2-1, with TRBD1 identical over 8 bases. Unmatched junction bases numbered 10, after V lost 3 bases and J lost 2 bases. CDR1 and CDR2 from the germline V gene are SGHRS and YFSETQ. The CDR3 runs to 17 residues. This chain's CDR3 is CASSSDVTGATYNEQFF. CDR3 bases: TGCGCCAGCAGCTCAGACGTGACAGGGGCTACCTACAATGAGCAGTTCTTC.

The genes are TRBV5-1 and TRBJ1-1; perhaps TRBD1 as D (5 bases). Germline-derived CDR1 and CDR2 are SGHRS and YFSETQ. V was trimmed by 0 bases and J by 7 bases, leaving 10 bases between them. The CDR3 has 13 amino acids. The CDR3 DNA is TGCGCCAGCAGCTTGGAGACAGTGCTTGAAGCTTTCTTT. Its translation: CASSLETVLEAFF.

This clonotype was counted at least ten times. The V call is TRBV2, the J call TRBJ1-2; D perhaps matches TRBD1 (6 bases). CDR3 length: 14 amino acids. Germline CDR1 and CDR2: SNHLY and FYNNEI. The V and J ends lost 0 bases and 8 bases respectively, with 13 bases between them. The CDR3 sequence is CASSEAGGGKGYTF. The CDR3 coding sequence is TGTGCCAGCAGTGAAGCCGGAGGGGGGAAGGGCTACACCTTC.

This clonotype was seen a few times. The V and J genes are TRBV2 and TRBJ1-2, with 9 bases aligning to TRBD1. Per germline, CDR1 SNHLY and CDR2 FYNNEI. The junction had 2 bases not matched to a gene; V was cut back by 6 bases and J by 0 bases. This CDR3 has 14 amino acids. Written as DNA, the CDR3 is TGTGCCAGCAGCAGACAGGGGGCTAACTATGGCTACACCTTC. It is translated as CASSRQGANYGYTF.

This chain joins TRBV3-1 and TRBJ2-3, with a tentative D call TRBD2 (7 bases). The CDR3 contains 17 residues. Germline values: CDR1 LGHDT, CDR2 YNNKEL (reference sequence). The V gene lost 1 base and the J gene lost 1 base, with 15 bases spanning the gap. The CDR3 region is CASSQGGGAVGTDTQYF. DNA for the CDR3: TGTGCCAGCAGCCAAGGAGGGGGGGCCGTCGGCACAGATACGCAGTATTTT.

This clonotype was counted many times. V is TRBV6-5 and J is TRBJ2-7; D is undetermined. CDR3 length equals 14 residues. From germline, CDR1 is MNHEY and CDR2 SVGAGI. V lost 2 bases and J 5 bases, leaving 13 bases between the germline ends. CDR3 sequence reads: CASSYLGPGHEQYF. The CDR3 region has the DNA TGTGCCAGCAGTTACCTTGGACCCGGCCACGAGCAGTACTTC.

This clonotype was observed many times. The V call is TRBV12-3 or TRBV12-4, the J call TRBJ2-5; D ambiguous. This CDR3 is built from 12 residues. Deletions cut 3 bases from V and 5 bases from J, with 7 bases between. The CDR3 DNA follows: TGTGCCAGCAGTTTCTCCGGGGAGACCCAGTACTTC. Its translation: CASSFSGETQYF.

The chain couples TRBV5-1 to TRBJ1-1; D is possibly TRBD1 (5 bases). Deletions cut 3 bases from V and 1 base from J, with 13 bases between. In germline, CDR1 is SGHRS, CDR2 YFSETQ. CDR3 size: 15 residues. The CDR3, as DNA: TGCGCCAGCAGCTACGGAAGGGGCCCGAACACTGAAGCTTTCTTT. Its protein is CASSYGRGPNTEAFF.

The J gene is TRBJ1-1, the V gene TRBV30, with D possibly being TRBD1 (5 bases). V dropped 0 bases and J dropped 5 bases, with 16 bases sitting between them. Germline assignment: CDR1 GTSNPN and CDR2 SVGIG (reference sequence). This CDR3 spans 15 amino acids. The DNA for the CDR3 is TGTGCCTGGAGTGTACCCGGACGGGGACGGACTGAAGCTTTCTTT. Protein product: CAWSVPGRGRTEAFF.